Included here is one T cell receptor (beta chain) sequence, with context. Some clones are missing from TCRdb's copy, which holds only in-frame ones; the method was immunoSEQ multiplex PCR. The data hold a few million clones, with around 93% observed a single time. The data are from a study of shared clonotypes between healthy human individuals. CD45RO negativity and positive selection for CCR7 defined naive CD8 cells, a population that excluded terminally differentiated effector memory CD45RA+ cells. In germline, CDR1 is SGHDT, CDR2 YYEEEE. The CDR3 runs to 17 residues. The sequenced material came from naive CD8+ T cells from PBMCs. The receptor comes from a man aged 18 to 30 in good health. Some clones in this sample may be carry-over from other donors' samples. The V gene is TRBV5-6, the J gene TRBJ2-5, with TRBD1 identical over 12 bases. The last part of the DNA fits TRBJ2-7 better; the J call may be wrong. The CDR3 region has the DNA TGTGCCAGCAGCCCTCGACGGTACGGGACAGGGGGCCTCGAGCAGTACTTC. Translation: CASSPRRYGTGGLEQYF.